These 31 T cell receptor beta chains originate from one sample sequenced in a study of tumor-infiltrating lymphocytes in primary liver carcinoma. RNA isolated from unsorted whole blood supplied the blood RNA, with germline DNA also extracted. A primer matching the constant region was used to make TCR beta cDNA from approximately 520 ng of total RNA. Libraries covering TCR beta were generated through three nested multiplex PCR rounds (using a slightly modified ARM-PCR). Use of TRBV1-TRBV30 forward primers with a C-beta reverse primer characterized the first two PCR rounds, which lasted nine to eleven cycles each. In TCRdb, the multiplex PCR reads were re-called with MiXCR into one record per CDR3 protein. The sample yields about 200,000 distinct CDR3 sequences, approximately 64% seen once. The specimen was peripheral blood. The receptor set was obtained from a woman aged 55-75 years with primary liver carcinoma and hepatitis B virus infection.

About this clonotype itself: Its ends do not fully match the called genes, so a read error is possible. The chain uses TRBV11-2 and TRBJ2-2, with D perhaps being TRBD1 or TRBD2 (5 bases each). The CDR3 is made up of 13 amino acids. Per the germline V gene, CDR1 is SGHAT and CDR2 is FQNNGV. CDR3 region: CASSRFGTGELFF. The CDR3 bases are TGTGCCAGCAGCCGATTTGGGACCGGGGAGCTGTTCTTT. The full variable domain, rest sourced from reference TRBV11-2 and TRBJ2-2, is EAGVAQSPRYKIIEKRQSVAFWCNPISGHATLYWYQQILGQGPKLLIQFQNNGVVDDSQLPKDRFSAERLKGVDSTLKIQPAKLEDSAVYLCASSRFGTGELFFGEGSRLTVL.

As for this clonotype: At one boundary the junction diverges from the germline segment, which might be a read error. V gene TRBV11-2 combines with J gene TRBJ2-1; TRBD2 matches 8 bases. Germline V CDR1 and CDR2: SGHAT, FQNNGV. The CDR3 is 14 amino acids. CDR3 loop: CVSSRGLADNKQFF. The CDR3 DNA sequence: TGTGTCAGCAGCCGTGGACTAGCCGACAATAAGCAGTTCTTC. The full variable domain, in which reference TRBV11-2 and TRBJ2-1 provide the parts outside the CDR3, is EAGVAQSPRYKIIEKRQSVAFWCNPISGHATLYWYQQILGQGPKLLIQFQNNGVVDDSQLPKDRFSAERLKGVDSTLKIQPAKLEDSAVYLCVSSRGLADNKQFFGPGTRLTVL.

This clonotype was seen only a few times. The chain employs TRBV25-1 and TRBJ2-1, with D perhaps TRBD1 or TRBD2 (5 bases each). This CDR3 contains 15 residues. Germline V gene data show CDR1 as MGHDK and CDR2 as SYGVNS. Between the trimmed V and J ends, which lost 4 bases and 4 bases, there was a span of 14 bases. CDR3 DNA sequence: TGTGCCAGCAGTGCCCATGGGACCTTATACAATGAGCAGTTCTTC. As protein: CASSAHGTLYNEQFF.

In its sample, this clonotype was seen once. At one boundary the junction diverges from the germline segment, which might be a read error. The chain joins TRBV4-2 to TRBJ2-1; possible D gene TRBD2, 5 bases. The CDR3 extends over 16 amino acids. CDR1 is LGHNA and CDR2 is YNFKEQ in the germline V gene. The CDR3: CASSSLRESAYNEQSF. DNA for the CDR3: TGTGCCAGCAGCAGTCTCCGGGAATCGGCCTACAATGAGCAGTCCTTC.

This clonotype showed up just a few times. The rearrangement joins TRBV30 to TRBJ1-2; D is undetermined. Germline lookup yields CDR1 GTSNPN and CDR2 SVGIG (reference sequence). Trimming removed 4 bases from V and 1 base from J, with 13 bases in between. The CDR3 totals 14 residues. This CDR3 reads CAWKRREGNYGYTF. Written as DNA, the CDR3 is TGTGCCTGGAAGAGGAGGGAGGGTAACTATGGCTACACCTTC.

This clonotype was picked up one time. The V and J genes are TRBV12-3 or TRBV12-4 and TRBJ2-5; D not certain. V was pared by 11 bases and J by 5 bases, with 15 bases between. The length of the CDR3 is 12 residues. The CDR3 DNA reads TGTGCCTCCTGGGTGGGCCAGGAGACCCAGTACTTC. It yields the protein CASWVGQETQYF.

Note on this clonotype: One end of the junction is discordant with germline, which a read error may explain. V gene TRBV5-4 combines with J gene TRBJ1-3; the D gene is possibly TRBD1 (6 bases). Germline CDR1 SGHNT, CDR2 YYREEE (reference sequence). The CDR3 is 16 amino acids. The CDR3 spells CANSRGEGVAGNTIYF. The CDR3 DNA is TGTGCCAACAGCAGGGGAGAGGGGGTAGCTGGAAACACCATATATTTT.

The chain has TRBV7-9 and TRBJ2-5; D not certain. This CDR3 has 11 amino acids. Germline V gene lookup returns CDR1 SEHNR and CDR2 FQNEAQ (reference sequence). Trimming stripped 5 bases from V and 7 bases from J, with 8 bases between. The CDR3 loop is CASSHVGTQYF. CDR3 sequence (DNA): TGTGCCAGCAGCCACGTGGGGACCCAGTACTTC.

This clonotype came up a few times. Relative to the germline gene, one junction end is altered; a read error may explain this. The rearrangement links TRBV6-1 to TRBJ1-5, with 7 bases lining up with TRBD1. This CDR3 is built from 15 residues. CDR1 and CDR2 from the germline V gene are MNHNS and SASEGT. The CDR3 loop reads CVSSQGRGGNQPQHF. The CDR3 nucleotides read TGTGTCAGCAGTCAGGGCAGGGGGGGTAATCAGCCCCAGCATTTT.

This clonotype was seen a handful of times. The chain employs TRBV5-6 and TRBJ2-1; 8 bases map to TRBD1. The V and J ends lost 3 bases and 5 bases, in that order; junction bases with no gene match: 10. The CDR3 sequence is 16 residues long. Germline-derived CDR1 and CDR2 are SGHDT and YYEEEE. In DNA form, the CDR3 reads TGTGCCAGCAGCTCCGACTGGACAGGGTTCGACAATGAGCAGTTCTTC. Amino acid sequence: CASSSDWTGFDNEQFF. Full variable domain (rest looked up from reference TRBV5-6 and TRBJ2-1): DAGVTQSPTHLIKTRGQQVTLRCSPKSGHDTVSWYQQALGQGPQFIFQYYEEEERQRGNFPDRFSGHQFPNYSSELNVNALLLGDSALYLCASSSDWTGFDNEQFFGPGTRLTVL.

The count of this clonotype is one. The chain uses TRBV28 and TRBJ2-7, with a tentative D call TRBD1 (6 bases). The V gene's germline CDR1 is MDHEN and CDR2 SYDVKM. CDR3 length: 14 residues. The V end was cut by 10 bases, the J end by 1 base, with 17 bases between. The CDR3 DNA reads as TGTGCCATCCATGCCGGTGACAGGTCCTACGAGCAGTACTTC. This sequence encodes CAIHAGDRSYEQYF.

This clonotype appeared a single time. A junction boundary mismatches the germline segment, possibly from a read error. The V and J genes are TRBV11-3 and TRBJ2-7; TRBD1 agrees at 10 bases. Germline CDR1 reads SGHNT; CDR2 reads YENEEA. The CDR3 is 15 amino acids. CDR3 DNA sequence: TGTCCCAGCAGCACCCGACAGGGGGCGGGCCACGAGCAGTACTTC. Amino acids: CPSSTRQGAGHEQYF.

Note on this clonotype: A read error may account for a junction end that differs from germline. The V and J genes are TRBV5-5 and TRBJ1-6, with D possibly matching TRBD1 (6 bases). Germline CDR1 and CDR2: SGHKS and YYEKEE (reference sequence). The CDR3 totals 15 residues. In DNA form, the CDR3 reads TGTGTCAGCAGCTTGATCAGGGGCCTTAACTCACCCCTCCACTTT. It codes for CVSSLIRGLNSPLHF.

The CDR3 region is CSGTRGIGTDTQYF. The CDR3 DNA reads TGCAGCGGTACGAGAGGGATCGGGACAGATACGCAGTATTTT. The rearrangement joins TRBV29-1 to TRBJ2-3; D possibly corresponds to TRBD2 (5 bases). Germline assignment: CDR1 SQVTM and CDR2 ANQGSEA. The CDR3 has 14 residues. V lost 7 bases and J 3 bases, leaving 17 bases between the germline ends.

For this clonotype: At one of its ends the junction is not consistent with the germline gene, which may arise from a read error. The V and J genes are TRBV5-6 and TRBJ2-1; possible D gene TRBD2, 6 bases. The germline V gene has CDR1 SGHDT and CDR2 YYEEEE. The CDR3 covers 17 residues. The CDR3 sequence is CASSTAGTSNSYNEQFF. The CDR3 region has the DNA TGTGCTAGCAGCACGGCCGGGACTTCGAACTCCTACAATGAGCAGTTCTTC.

For this clonotype: A much larger clone is a single base away; this may be a read error. V gene TRBV6-5 combines with J gene TRBJ2-1; 8 nucleotides match TRBD2. CDR1 and CDR2 (germline): MNHEY, SVGAGI. This CDR3 spans 15 amino acids. The DNA of the CDR3 is TGTGACAGCAGTTACGGGAGGGGATTTGGCAATGAGCAGTTCTTC. Translated: CDSSYGRGFGNEQFF.

This clonotype showed up many times. J is TRBJ2-3 and V is TRBV12-3 or TRBV12-4, with 8 bases fitting TRBD2. J gave up 1 base and V 5 bases, and 8 bases lay outside the gene matches. The CDR3 contains 16 residues. The CDR3 region has the DNA TGTGCCAGCAGTCCCGGACTAGCCTCTCGCACAGATACGCAGTATTTT. Its protein product is CASSPGLASRTDTQYF.

In regard to this clonotype: Germline and junction disagree at one end, which may indicate a read error. The chain has TRBV29-1 and TRBJ2-1, with D uncertain. The CDR3 runs 12 residues. Germline CDR1 SQVTM, CDR2 ANQGSEA. In DNA form, the CDR3 reads TGCAGCGTTGGAAACCCCTACAATGAGCAGTCCTTC. The encoded protein is CSVGNPYNEQSF.

Points on this clonotype: The CDR3 does not end in the conserved phenylalanine or tryptophan, so this is likely a read error. The chain recombines TRBV12-3 or TRBV12-4 with TRBJ1-1; D possibly corresponds to TRBD1 (5 bases). The CDR3 spans 13 residues. As DNA, the CDR3 is TGTGCTAGCAGTCTGACAAGGGGCACTGAAGCTTTCTTA. The encoded protein is CASSLTRGTEAFL.

On this clonotype: The junction does not match germline at one end; this may be a read error. The V and J genes are TRBV6-5 and TRBJ2-7; TRBD1 is a possible D gene (5 bases). The CDR3 extends over 16 amino acids. CDR1 is MNHEY and CDR2 is SVGAGI in the germline V gene. The CDR3 sequence is CASTYSTETVTYEQYF. The CDR3 DNA follows: TGTGCCAGCACTTACTCGACGGAGACAGTCACCTACGAGCAGTACTTC.

This clonotype was counted many times. The rearrangement joins TRBV4-1 to TRBJ2-7; D is possibly TRBD1 (6 bases). The CDR3 covers 15 residues. Germline V CDR1 and CDR2: MGHRA, YSYEKL. V was clipped by 1 base and J by 3 bases, with 13 bases between them. CDR3 amino acids: CASSQADRYLYEQYF. DNA of the CDR3: TGCGCCAGCAGCCAAGCTGACAGGTACCTCTACGAGCAGTACTTC.

This clonotype was picked up a small number of times. V usage is TRBV13 and J usage is TRBJ2-6, with TRBD1 as a possible D gene (6 bases). Trimming shortened V by 1 base and J by 0 bases, and 10 bases separated the two germline ends. Germline V gene lookup returns CDR1 PRHDT and CDR2 FYEKMQ (reference sequence). The CDR3 consists of 17 residues. The CDR3 region is CASSLVQGFSGANVLTF. As DNA, the CDR3 is TGTGCCAGCAGCTTAGTACAGGGCTTCTCTGGGGCCAACGTCCTGACTTTC. The whole variable domain, remainder taken from reference TRBV13 and TRBJ2-6, is AAGVIQSPRHLIKEKRETATLKCYPIPRHDTVYWYQQGPGQDPQFLISFYEKMQSDKGSIPDRFSAQQFSDYHSELNMSSLELGDSALYFCASSLVQGFSGANVLTFGAGSRLTVL.

This clonotype has at least ten counts. The chain employs TRBV6-6 and TRBJ2-7; 8 positions match TRBD1. In germline, CDR1 is MNHNY, CDR2 SVGAGI (reference sequence). The CDR3 spans 14 residues. J lost 3 bases, V lost 6 bases, and 7 bases had no gene match. The DNA for the CDR3 is TGTGCCAGCAGCAACCCGGGACAGGTCTACGAGCAGTACTTC. It specifies CASSNPGQVYEQYF.

A word on this clonotype: The junction departs from germline at one end; a sequencing error may be responsible. V is TRBV29-1 and J is TRBJ1-1; the D gene is possibly TRBD1 (5 bases). There are 12 residues in the CDR3. Germline V CDR1 and CDR2: SQVTM, ANQGSEA. The CDR3 sequence: CSAGHLGTAALF. For the CDR3, the DNA is TGCAGCGCCGGACACCTCGGGACTGCAGCTCTCTTC.

The CDR3 protein is CASSTGTSGVFYEQYF. The CDR3 DNA reads as TGTGCCAGCAGCACAGGGACTAGCGGGGTATTCTACGAGCAGTACTTC. The V and J genes are TRBV6-1 and TRBJ2-7, with 13 bases that match TRBD2. CDR1 is MNHNS, CDR2 SASEGT, per germline. The CDR3 is 16 amino acids. Trimming cost V 6 bases and J 3 bases; bases outside gene matches: 8.

To note about this clonotype: A junction boundary mismatches the germline segment, possibly from a read error. This chain connects TRBV7-9 to TRBJ2-7; D not certain. Germline CDR1 and CDR2: SEHNR and FQNEAQ (reference sequence). This CDR3 spans 12 amino acids. Here the CDR3 DNA reads TGTGCCAGCAGCTTACCCAACTACGAGCTGTACTTC. It is translated as CASSLPNYELYF.

About this clonotype: Its ends do not fully match the called genes, so a read error is possible. The rearrangement uses TRBV11-3 and TRBJ2-5; 7 nucleotides line up with TRBD1. Germline V gene data show CDR1 as SGHNT and CDR2 as YENEEA. This CDR3 is built from 16 residues. Here the CDR3 DNA reads TGTGCCAGCAGCATTATTACGACAGGGATCGGAGAGACCCAATACTTC. Protein: CASSIITTGIGETQYF.

As regards this clonotype: Germline and junction disagree at one end, which may indicate a read error. The chain combines TRBV12-3 or TRBV12-4 with TRBJ2-7, with D maybe TRBD2 (5 bases). The CDR3 has 15 residues. CDR3 coding DNA: TGTGGCAGCAGTAAGAACGGGGAACGGGCCTACGAGCAGTACTTC. This encodes CGSSKNGERAYEQYF.

About this clonotype itself: A much bigger clone sits one base away, suggesting this may be a read error. The chain couples TRBV11-2 to TRBJ2-1; 8 positions agree with TRBD2. Per germline, CDR1 SGHAT and CDR2 FQNNGV. Germline trimming cut 5 bases from V and 7 bases from J; bases unmatched to any gene: 13. The CDR3 is 16 amino acids. The CDR3 loop reads CASSVRSGSGLNEQFF. As DNA, the CDR3 is TGTGCCAGCAGCGTACGGAGCGGGAGTGGCTTGAATGAGCAGTTCTTC. Complete variable domain (other parts from reference TRBV11-2 and TRBJ2-1): EAGVAQSPRYKIIEKRQSVAFWCNPISGHATLYWYQQILGQGPKLLIQFQNNGVVDDSQLPKDRFSAERLKGVDSTLKIQPAKLEDSAVYLCASSVRSGSGLNEQFFGPGTRLTVL.

The chain is built from TRBV12-3 or TRBV12-4 and TRBJ1-1, with unresolved D. The CDR3 is 14 amino acids. Trimming pared 9 bases from V and 2 bases from J, leaving 16 bases between. CDR3 coding DNA: TGTGCCAGTAGTGTGAAAGTAGCCAACACTGAAGCTTTCTTT. It translates to CASSVKVANTEAFF.

This clonotype was recorded many times. The J gene is TRBJ1-2, the V gene TRBV29-1; 7 bases are a match to TRBD1. Germline CDR1 reads SQVTM; CDR2 reads ANQGSEA. The CDR3 contains 12 residues. J was trimmed by 4 bases and V by 4 bases; bases with no gene match: 3. The DNA of the CDR3 is TGCAGCGTTGGACAGGGTAGCTATGGCTACACCTTC. Protein: CSVGQGSYGYTF.